This TCR beta chain comes out of a study of read filtering for tumor transcriptome and immune sequencing. The overall study: Mean patient age was roughly 61 years, range 47 to 80; approximately 17 male, 14 female.

Study-wide results and limits: IR-seq captured clonotypes deeper and more reliably than RNA-seq.

This library used around 400 ng RNA and molecular barcoded adaptors spanning alpha/delta and beta/gamma chains. MiXCR was run by TCRdb on the reads, yielding one entry per CDR3 protein. The sample holds approximately 37,000 distinct CDR3 sequences; 14% are singletons and the top ten take less than 20%. CDR3 size: 13 residues. The V and J ends lost 2 bases and 1 base respectively, with 5 bases between them. Germline V CDR1 and CDR2: MNHEY, SVGAGI. Ten or more counts support this clonotype. Its antigen is unknown. The material sequenced was a population of CD138-negative cells sorted from bone marrow. The sequence derives from a donor aged 40 or older with multiple myeloma. V and J are TRBV6-5 and TRBJ2-5; D unclear. The CDR3 coding sequence is TGTGCCAGCAGTTACAGGCCCCAAGAGACCCAGTACTTC. Translated: CASSYRPQETQYF.